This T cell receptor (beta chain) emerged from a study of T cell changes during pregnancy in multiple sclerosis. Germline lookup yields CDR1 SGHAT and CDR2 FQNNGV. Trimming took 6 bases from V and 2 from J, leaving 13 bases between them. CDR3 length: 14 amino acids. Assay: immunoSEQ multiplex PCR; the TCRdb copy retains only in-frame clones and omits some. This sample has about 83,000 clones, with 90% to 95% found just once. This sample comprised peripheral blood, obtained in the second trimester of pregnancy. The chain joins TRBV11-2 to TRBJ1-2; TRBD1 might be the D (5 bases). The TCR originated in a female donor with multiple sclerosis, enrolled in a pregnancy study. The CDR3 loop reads CASSNPRVNYGYTF. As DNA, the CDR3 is TGTGCCAGCAGTAATCCCAGGGTGAACTATGGCTACACCTTC.